Sequencing of this TCR beta chain was carried out in a study of blood T cell repertoires in COVID-19. The CDR3 is 13 residues long. V lost 2 bases to trimming and J lost 4 bases, with 9 bases between them. CDR1 and CDR2 from the germline V gene are GTSNPN and SVGIG (reference sequence). Source study methods: The authors estimated nucleated cell counts from reference gene primer amplification. Clones were sequenced by immunoSEQ multiplex PCR, and TCRdb holds only the in-frame ones, with some missing. The V and J calls and clone size were taken over from that table, and D and trimming were inferred from the DNA. Of about 160,000 clones in the sample, about 90% were seen once.

The receptor's source is a woman in her 70s with acute or convalescent COVID-19. Sequencing was carried out using peripheral blood. V and J are TRBV30 and TRBJ1-3; TRBD1 might be the D (6 bases). The CDR3 loop reads CAWSSGAGNTIYF. Here the CDR3 DNA reads TGTGCCTGGAGTTCAGGGGCAGGAAACACCATATATTTT.